The 27 T cell receptor beta chains presented below share a single source sample, sequenced in a study of chemoradiotherapy in HPV16-positive cancers. The protocol was immunoSEQ multiplex PCR, while the TCRdb copy is restricted to in-frame clones and leaves out a portion. The data show roughly 6,400 clones, with 75% to 90% seen just once and approximately 8.8% held by the top ten. This sample comprised tumor tissue, obtained from a patient who underwent chemoradiotherapy. The receptors shown here come from a human donor with HPV-associated anogenital cancer.

The chain links TRBV7-8 to TRBJ1-3; no reliable D call. The V gene lost 7 bases and the J gene lost 1 base, with 11 bases spanning the gap. Germline assignment: CDR1 SGHVS and CDR2 FQNEAQ. This CDR3 region has 14 residues. The CDR3 sequence is CASILGSSGNTIYF. The CDR3 DNA reads as TGTGCCAGCATCCTAGGATCATCTGGAAACACCATATATTTT.

This clone was counted a single time. The chain employs TRBV7-2 and TRBJ1-4, with D perhaps TRBD1 (5 bases). CDR1 SGHTA and CDR2 FQGNSA come from the germline V gene. Between the trimmed V and J ends, which lost 5 bases and 8 bases, there was a span of 18 bases. The CDR3 is 15 residues long. The CDR3 spells CASSRQGSGYEKLFF. The CDR3 region has the DNA TGTGCCAGCAGCCGGCAAGGTTCAGGGTACGAAAAACTGTTTTTT.

The chain links TRBV6-5 to TRBJ1-2; a possible D gene is TRBD1 (6 bases). V lost 2 bases, J lost 3 bases, and 10 bases lay in between. The CDR3 sequence is 14 residues long. The germline V gene has CDR1 MNHEY and CDR2 SVGAGI. The CDR3 coding sequence is TGTGCCAGCAGTTACGGGGGGGGCGACTATGGCTACACCTTC. As protein: CASSYGGGDYGYTF.

V gene TRBV5-1 combines with J gene TRBJ1-1; D perhaps matches TRBD1 (6 bases). The CDR3 consists of 18 residues. Trimming removed 4 bases at V and 4 bases at J, with 26 bases between. Germline assignment: CDR1 SGHRS and CDR2 YFSETQ. The CDR3 DNA reads as TGCGCCAGCAGCCCAAACTCCGGGCACAGGGAACGGGTCACTGAAGCTTTCTTT. It is translated as CASSPNSGHRERVTEAFF.

The rearrangement uses TRBV18 and TRBJ2-2; no firm D call. This CDR3 has 15 amino acids. Germline values: CDR1 KGHSH, CDR2 LQKENI. V was cut by 1 base and J by 4 bases, with 10 bases left in between. The CDR3, as DNA: TGTGCCAGCTCACCACGTAGCCAGAGCACCGGGGAGCTGTTTTTT. Translation: CASSPRSQSTGELFF.

The rearrangement links TRBV6-1 to TRBJ1-3, with TRBD1 matching over 9 bases. CDR3 length equals 16 residues. CDR1 and CDR2 from the germline V gene are MNHNS and SASEGT. The trim removed 4 bases at V and 0 bases at J, leaving 4 bases unmatched. As DNA, the CDR3 is TGTGCCAGCAGTGTTGGGGGACAGGGCTCTGGAAACACCATATATTTT. This encodes CASSVGGQGSGNTIYF.

J is TRBJ2-3 and V is TRBV7-9; D is uncertain. CDR3 size: 13 residues. CDR1 and CDR2 (germline): SEHNR, FQNEAQ (reference sequence). V lost 0 bases, J lost 4 bases, and 5 bases lay in between. The DNA for the CDR3 is TGTGCCAGCAGCTTAGCAGGTCCAGATACGCAGTATTTT. Its protein is CASSLAGPDTQYF.

The V and J genes are TRBV14 and TRBJ2-2, with 7 bases lining up with TRBD2. The length of the CDR3 is 15 residues. The V gene end was trimmed by 6 bases and the J gene end by 0 bases; junction bases not matched to a gene: 4. Germline loops: CDR1 SGHDN, CDR2 FVKESK. The CDR3 region is CASRRLAANTGELFF. The CDR3 region has the DNA TGTGCCAGCAGGAGACTAGCAGCGAACACCGGGGAGCTGTTTTTT.

The chain couples TRBV6-1 to TRBJ2-5; no clear D gene. The germline gives CDR1 MNHNS, CDR2 SASEGT. Trimming shortened V by 6 bases and J by 4 bases, and 9 bases separated the two germline ends. This CDR3 contains 12 residues. The CDR3 DNA is TGTGCCAGCAGCCGCCCTGCAGAGACCCAGTACTTC. As protein: CASSRPAETQYF.

The genes are TRBV5-5 and TRBJ2-7; D unresolved. CDR1 and CDR2 from the germline V gene are SGHKS and YYEKEE (reference sequence). Trimming removed 0 bases from V and 6 bases from J, with 10 bases in between. The CDR3 sequence is 13 residues long. The CDR3: CASSLDWATEQYF. The CDR3 DNA reads as TGTGCCAGCAGCTTGGACTGGGCCACCGAGCAGTACTTC. Full variable domain (remainder filled in from reference TRBV5-5 and TRBJ2-7): DAGVTQSPTHLIKTRGQQVTLRCSPISGHKSVSWYQQVLGQGPQFIFQYYEKEERGRGNFPDRFSARQFPNYSSELNVNALLLGDSALYLCASSLDWATEQYFGPGTRLTVT.

The rearrangement uses TRBV30 and TRBJ2-5, with 9 positions matching TRBD2. This CDR3 comprises 17 residues. V was pared by 1 base and J by 5 bases, with 14 bases of the junction left unmatched. Germline CDR1 is GTSNPN and CDR2 is SVGIG (reference sequence). The CDR3 spells CAWSESSGVVRAETQYF. The CDR3, as DNA: TGTGCCTGGAGTGAGTCTAGCGGGGTTGTTAGGGCGGAGACCCAGTACTTC.

The chain has TRBV25-1 and TRBJ1-2; D is ambiguous. The CDR3 loop spans 13 amino acids. Germline V gene lookup returns CDR1 MGHDK and CDR2 SYGVNS. Deletions cut 10 bases from V and 2 bases from J, with 14 bases between. The CDR3 DNA is TGTGCCACCCGTCCGGGCGCCAACTATGGCTACACCTTC. Translating it yields CATRPGANYGYTF.

V gene TRBV6-6 combines with J gene TRBJ2-1; the D gene is possibly TRBD2 (7 bases). With 8 bases removed from V and 7 bases from J, the gap between germline ends came to 12 bases. Germline V gene lookup returns CDR1 MNHNY and CDR2 SVGAGI (reference sequence). The CDR3 totals 12 residues. The CDR3 sequence is CASAGARNEQFF. The CDR3 DNA reads as TGTGCCAGCGCGGGGGCGCGGAATGAGCAGTTCTTC.

The chain uses TRBV6-9 and TRBJ2-7; D gene ambiguous. This CDR3 has 10 amino acids. V was shortened by 11 bases and J by 2 bases, with 7 bases between the two germline ends. CDR1 and CDR2 (germline): MNHGY, SVAAGI. The DNA of the CDR3 is TGTGCCTCCCAGGCCTACGAGCAGTACTTC. Its protein product is CASQAYEQYF.

The chain has TRBV29-1 and TRBJ1-1; D gene unclear. Germline CDR1 reads SQVTM; CDR2 reads ANQGSEA. V dropped 5 bases and J dropped 2 bases, with 12 bases sitting between them. CDR3 length equals 13 residues. The DNA for the CDR3 is TGCAGCGTTTTCACAGCATTTAACACTGAAGCTTTCTTT. Its translation: CSVFTAFNTEAFF. Using reference TRBV29-1 and TRBJ1-1 for the parts outside the CDR3, the full variable domain is SAVISQKPSRDICQRGTSLTIQCQVDSQVTMMFWYRQQPGQSLTLIATANQGSEATYESGFVIDKFPISRPNLTFSTLTVSNMSPEDSSIYLCSVFTAFNTEAFFGQGTRLTVV.

This rearrangement joins TRBV10-1 to TRBJ2-5, with D possibly being TRBD1 or TRBD2 (5 bases each). The germline V and J ends were trimmed by 2 bases and 5 bases, with 21 bases remaining between them. Looked up from germline, CDR1 is WNHNN and CDR2 is SYGVQD (reference sequence). The CDR3 is 17 amino acids. CDR3 loop: CASSEQGEGAVRETQYF. Here the CDR3 DNA reads TGCGCCAGCAGTGAGCAGGGAGAGGGAGCCGTCAGGGAGACCCAGTACTTC.

The chain combines TRBV4-1 with TRBJ2-1, with TRBD2 matching over 9 bases. The CDR3 is made up of 16 amino acids. Germline CDR1 MGHRA, CDR2 YSYEKL. V dropped 3 bases and J dropped 2; count of bases not matched to a gene: 5. Here the CDR3 reads CASSQIAGVAYNEQFF. The DNA of the CDR3 is TGCGCCAGCAGCCAGATAGCGGGAGTGGCCTACAATGAGCAGTTCTTC.

The rearrangement joins TRBV30 to TRBJ1-5; TRBD1 aligns across 10 bases. The junction had 7 bases not matched to a gene; V was cut back by 0 bases and J by 5 bases. This CDR3 comprises 16 residues. Germline-derived CDR1 and CDR2 are GTSNPN and SVGIG (reference sequence). The CDR3 region is CAWSVRDRGFDQPQHF. The CDR3 region has the DNA TGTGCCTGGAGTGTACGGGACAGGGGTTTTGATCAGCCCCAGCATTTT.

The chain carries TRBV5-1 and TRBJ1-4, with D perhaps TRBD1 (5 bases). The length of the CDR3 is 14 residues. With 1 base removed from V and 7 bases from J, the gap between germline ends came to 11 bases. Looked up from germline, CDR1 is SGHRS and CDR2 is YFSETQ. The CDR3 here is CASSLTIRGEKLFF. The DNA for the CDR3 is TGCGCCAGCAGCTTGACGATAAGGGGTGAAAAACTGTTTTTT.

This clone turned up a few times. This rearrangement joins TRBV19 to TRBJ1-5; perhaps TRBD1 as D (5 bases). Trimming removed 10 bases at V and 1 base at J, with 17 bases between. The CDR3 loop spans 15 amino acids. The germline V gene encodes CDR1 LNHDA and CDR2 SQIVND (reference sequence). In DNA, the CDR3 is TGTGCCACCTCCCACGGGGGGGGAAGCAATCAGCCCCAGCATTTT. This sequence encodes CATSHGGGSNQPQHF.

The chain is built from TRBV12-5 and TRBJ2-7; 8 bases line up with TRBD2. The CDR3 consists of 13 residues. The V and J ends lost 5 bases and 6 bases, in that order; junction bases with no gene match: 6. The germline V gene encodes CDR1 LGHNT and CDR2 FRNRAP. The CDR3: CASGRSGSTEQYF. The CDR3 bases are TGTGCTAGTGGTAGGAGCGGGAGTACCGAGCAGTACTTC.

This chain uses TRBV2 with TRBJ1-4; possible D gene TRBD1, 6 bases. Germline V gene sequence: CDR1 SNHLY, CDR2 FYNNEI. CDR3 size: 18 residues. The V and J ends lost 4 bases and 0 bases respectively, with 18 bases between them. CDR3 bases: TGTGCCAGCAGTGCGACGGACAGCTACTCAGCAACTAATGAAAAACTGTTTTTT. Translated: CASSATDSYSATNEKLFF.

The genes are TRBV5-5 and TRBJ2-5; D is unclear. The CDR3 consists of 13 residues. Germline V gene lookup returns CDR1 SGHKS and CDR2 YYEKEE (reference sequence). V shed 2 bases and J shed 0 bases, with 5 bases lying between them. The CDR3 nucleotides read TGTGCCAGCAGCTTCAGCTACCAAGAGACCCAGTACTTC. Encoded protein: CASSFSYQETQYF. Filled out from reference TRBV5-5 and TRBJ2-5, the complete variable domain reads DAGVTQSPTHLIKTRGQQVTLRCSPISGHKSVSWYQQVLGQGPQFIFQYYEKEERGRGNFPDRFSARQFPNYSSELNVNALLLGDSALYLCASSFSYQETQYFGPGTRLLVL.

The chain is built from TRBV18 and TRBJ1-4, with TRBD1 as a possible D gene (5 bases). Germline values: CDR1 KGHSH, CDR2 LQKENI. V lost 0 bases, J lost 3 bases, and 5 bases lay in between. The CDR3 loop spans 14 amino acids. CDR3 protein: CASSPPGPNEKLFF. The CDR3 region has the DNA TGTGCCAGCTCACCACCGGGGCCTAATGAAAAACTGTTTTTT.

The chain has TRBV18 and TRBJ2-7; D unclear. This CDR3 is 13 amino acids long. V dropped 2 bases and J dropped 6 bases, with 11 bases sitting between them. Germline CDR1 is KGHSH and CDR2 is LQKENI. The CDR3 sequence is CASSPDRQREQYF. The CDR3 DNA is TGTGCCAGCTCACCAGATCGGCAGCGCGAGCAGTACTTC.

This chain uses TRBV7-9 with TRBJ1-1, with D unclear. The germline V gene encodes CDR1 SEHNR and CDR2 FQNEAQ (reference sequence). The V gene lost 7 bases and the J gene lost 0 bases, with 12 bases spanning the gap. The CDR3 totals 14 residues. CDR3 nucleotide sequence: TGTGCCAGCAACATACAGAATTTGAACACTGAAGCTTTCTTT. It yields the protein CASNIQNLNTEAFF.

This clone turned up a few times. The chain joins TRBV6-4 to TRBJ2-1; the D call may be TRBD1 or TRBD2 (5 bases each). The CDR3 contains 15 residues. Deletions cut 0 bases from V and 6 bases from J, with 12 bases between. Germline CDR1 and CDR2: MRHNA and SNTAGT. Here the CDR3 DNA reads TGTGCCAGCAGTGACTCGAAACGGGACGTCAATGAGCAGTTCTTC. It translates to CASSDSKRDVNEQFF.